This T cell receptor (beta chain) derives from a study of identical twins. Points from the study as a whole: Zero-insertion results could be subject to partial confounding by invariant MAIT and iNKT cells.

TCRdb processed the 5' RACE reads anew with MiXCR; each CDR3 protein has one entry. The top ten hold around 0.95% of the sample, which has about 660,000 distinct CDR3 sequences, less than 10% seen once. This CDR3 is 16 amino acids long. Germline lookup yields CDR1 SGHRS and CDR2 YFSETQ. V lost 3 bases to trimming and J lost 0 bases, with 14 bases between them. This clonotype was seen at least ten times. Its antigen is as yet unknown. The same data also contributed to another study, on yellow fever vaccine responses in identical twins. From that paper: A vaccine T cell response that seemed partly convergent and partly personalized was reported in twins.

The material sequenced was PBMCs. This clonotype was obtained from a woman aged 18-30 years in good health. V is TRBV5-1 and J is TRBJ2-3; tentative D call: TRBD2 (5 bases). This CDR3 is CASSWGATVSTDTQYF. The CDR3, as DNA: TGCGCCAGCAGCTGGGGAGCCACGGTTAGCACAGATACGCAGTATTTT.